The 16 T cell receptor beta chains given below trace back to one sample, sequenced in a study of OX40 agonist ivuxolimab in advanced cancers. The library was made by the immunoSEQ multiplex PCR assay. The table comes from immuneACCESS by way of TCRdb, which keeps in-frame sequences with V and J called. Part of the clones is missing from these tables; in studies checked, under half for an unresolved V gene and the rest for unknown reasons. Counted in this sample were 75,000 to 100,000 clones; around 90% of them appeared once. The top ten clones comprise under 4% of the sample. The starting material was CD4+ or CD8+ T cells sorted from blood, obtained in a trial of the OX40 agonist ivuxolimab. The receptors come from an adult with an advanced solid tumor such as melanoma, head and neck, liver or kidney cancer.

This clone has only one observation. This chain connects TRBV29-1 to TRBJ2-1; 9 bases fit TRBD1. Trimming took 2 bases from V and 5 from J; bases not matched to a gene: 13. Germline CDR1 reads SQVTM; CDR2 reads ANQGSEA. This CDR3 comprises 17 residues. The CDR3 reads CSVERSGTGIFDNEQFF. As DNA, the CDR3 is TGCAGCGTTGAACGCAGCGGGACAGGGATCTTCGACAATGAGCAGTTCTTC.

The rearrangement uses TRBV6-1 and TRBJ1-3; unclear D gene. The ends were cut back, 2 bases at V and 0 bases at J, with 5 bases in the middle. The germline CDR1 and CDR2 sequences are MNHNS and SASEGT. The CDR3 totals 14 residues. The CDR3 DNA reads TGTGCCAGCAGTGAACGGGGCTCTGGAAACACCATATATTTT. Translated: CASSERGSGNTIYF.

The genes are TRBV14 and TRBJ1-1, with D unclear. The V end lost 0 bases, the J end lost 2 bases, and 10 bases lay between the germline ends. Germline V gives CDR1 SGHDN, CDR2 FVKESK. The CDR3 runs 15 residues. CDR3 DNA: TGTGCCAGCAGCCAAGAAAGAGGTAGAAACACTGAAGCTTTCTTT. It codes for CASSQERGRNTEAFF.

The V and J genes are TRBV4-2 and TRBJ2-1; the D gene is possibly TRBD2 (5 bases). Germline CDR1 and CDR2: LGHNA and YNFKEQ. Trimming took 3 bases from V and 3 from J, leaving 15 bases between them. The CDR3 consists of 16 residues. CDR3 bases: TGTGCCAGCAGCCAGGCCTCAGCGGCTATCTACAATGAGCAGTTCTTC. Translated: CASSQASAAIYNEQFF.

This sequence joins TRBV4-1 and TRBJ2-5; 7 nucleotides align to TRBD1. Trimming cost V 0 bases and J 5 bases; bases outside gene matches: 6. This CDR3 has 15 residues. In germline, CDR1 is MGHRA, CDR2 YSYEKL. Written as DNA, the CDR3 is TGCGCCAGCAGCCAAGATGAGGGGGCGGTGGAGACCCAGTACTTC. Protein product: CASSQDEGAVETQYF.

This clone was seen once. J is TRBJ2-3 and V is TRBV5-1; D might be TRBD1 or TRBD2, each matching 6 bases. With 0 bases removed from V and 5 bases from J, the gap between germline ends came to 13 bases. Germline CDR1 SGHRS, CDR2 YFSETQ. CDR3 length: 15 amino acids. The CDR3 DNA is TGCGCCAGCAGCTTGGTAGGGGGGCATTTAGATACGCAGTATTTT. It specifies CASSLVGGHLDTQYF.

The V gene is TRBV27, the J gene TRBJ2-2; possible D gene TRBD1, 6 bases. The CDR3 contains 14 residues. Trimming shortened V by 3 bases and J by 4 bases, and 9 bases separated the two germline ends. Germline V gene data show CDR1 as MNHEY and CDR2 as SMNVEV (reference sequence). The CDR3 bases are TGTGCCAGCAGTTTTACAGGGACCACCGGGGAGCTGTTTTTT. This translates into CASSFTGTTGELFF.

This clone was found a few times. The V gene is TRBV9, the J gene TRBJ2-1, with D possibly matching TRBD2 (6 bases). V gave up 0 bases and J gave up 4 bases, with 8 bases separating them. The CDR3 runs to 14 residues. Germline CDR1 reads SGDLS; CDR2 reads YYNGEE. DNA for the CDR3: TGTGCCAGCAGCGTAGATGCGGGGTACAATGAGCAGTTCTTC. It is translated as CASSVDAGYNEQFF.

The V gene is TRBV7-6, the J gene TRBJ2-5, with D unresolved. The ends were cut back, 4 bases at V and 5 bases at J, with 11 bases in the middle. The CDR3 length is 13 residues. Germline lookup yields CDR1 SGHVS and CDR2 FNYEAQ. The CDR3 nucleotides read TGTGCCAGCAGCTCCATCATGGGGGAGACCCAGTACTTC. It yields the protein CASSSIMGETQYF.

V is TRBV11-2 and J is TRBJ1-2, with D perhaps TRBD1 (6 bases). Germline values: CDR1 SGHAT, CDR2 FQNNGV. The V and J ends lost 1 base and 4 bases respectively, with 7 bases between them. The CDR3 totals 13 residues. The CDR3 coding sequence is TGTGCCAGCAGCTTAGGGGACACCTATGGCTACACCTTC. This encodes CASSLGDTYGYTF.

The V and J genes are TRBV30 and TRBJ2-1; D unresolved. This CDR3 region has 13 residues. The germline V gene has CDR1 GTSNPN and CDR2 SVGIG (reference sequence). V was trimmed by 3 bases and J by 2 bases, leaving 8 bases between them. CDR3 DNA sequence: TGTGCCTGGAGGTTTGGGCCCTACAATGAGCAGTTCTTC. This codes for CAWRFGPYNEQFF.

V is TRBV5-8 and J is TRBJ1-5, with D possibly TRBD1 on 5 matching bases. Germline V lookup: CDR1 SGHTS, CDR2 YDEGEE. Trimming stripped 4 bases from V and 4 bases from J, with 21 bases between. CDR3 length: 17 residues. The CDR3 DNA sequence: TGTGCCAGCAGCCCCGAAGGGTATCGCAGGGTAAATCAGCCCCAGCATTTT. Its protein product is CASSPEGYRRVNQPQHF.

The chain couples TRBV7-6 to TRBJ1-2; D may be TRBD1 (5 bases). The CDR3 consists of 14 residues. The ends were cut back, 3 bases at V and 6 bases at J, with 14 bases in the middle. From germline, CDR1 is SGHVS and CDR2 FNYEAQ. CDR3 sequence: CASSFDPGSDGYTF. CDR3 sequence (DNA): TGTGCCAGCAGCTTTGACCCAGGGTCGGATGGCTACACCTTC.

J is TRBJ2-5 and V is TRBV19; tentative D call: TRBD1 (5 bases). From germline, CDR1 is LNHDA and CDR2 SQIVND (reference sequence). V dropped 5 bases and J dropped 3 bases, with 16 bases sitting between them. The CDR3 sequence is 15 residues long. As DNA, the CDR3 is TGTGCCAGTAGTTCCCACAGGTGGCAAGAAGAGACCCAGTACTTC. This sequence encodes CASSSHRWQEETQYF.

The J gene is TRBJ2-7, the V gene TRBV27; D perhaps matches TRBD1 (6 bases). Germline CDR1 MNHEY, CDR2 SMNVEV (reference sequence). V was cut by 0 bases and J by 2 bases, with 8 bases left in between. This CDR3 has 14 amino acids. DNA of the CDR3: TGTGCCAGCAGTTTATCCAGGGGACCCTACGAGCAGTACTTC. Translating it yields CASSLSRGPYEQYF.

The chain is built from TRBV2 and TRBJ2-2; no definite D call. The ends were cut back, 2 bases at V and 6 bases at J, with 7 bases in the middle. CDR3 length: 13 amino acids. CDR1 is SNHLY, CDR2 FYNNEI, per germline. Here the CDR3 reads CASSETPSGELFF. CDR3 bases: TGTGCCAGCAGTGAAACGCCCTCCGGGGAGCTGTTTTTT.